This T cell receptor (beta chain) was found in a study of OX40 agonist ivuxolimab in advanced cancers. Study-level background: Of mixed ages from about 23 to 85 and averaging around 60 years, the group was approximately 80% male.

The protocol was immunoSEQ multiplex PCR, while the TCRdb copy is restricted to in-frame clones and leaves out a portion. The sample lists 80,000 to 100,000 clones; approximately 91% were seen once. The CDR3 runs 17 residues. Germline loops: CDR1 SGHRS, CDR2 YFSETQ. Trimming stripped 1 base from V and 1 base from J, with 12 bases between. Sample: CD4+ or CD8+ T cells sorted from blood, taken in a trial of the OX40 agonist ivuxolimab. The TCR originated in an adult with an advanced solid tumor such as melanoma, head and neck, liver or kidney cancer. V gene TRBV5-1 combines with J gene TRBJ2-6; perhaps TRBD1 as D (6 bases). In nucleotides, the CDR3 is TGCGCCAGCAGCTTGACCCCACAGGGTTCTGGGGCCAACGTCCTGACTTTC. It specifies CASSLTPQGSGANVLTF.